A single sample gave rise to the 20 T cell receptor beta chains below, sequenced in a study of blood T cell repertoires in COVID-19. Generated by immunoSEQ multiplex PCR, the TCRdb table keeps only in-frame clones and is missing some. The table records approximately 270,000 clones, 80% to 90% of them present only once. The sequencing sample was made of PBMCs or T cells enriched from blood (not recorded which). The receptors derive from a woman in her forties or fifties who had recovered from COVID-19.

The J gene is TRBJ1-5, the V gene TRBV5-1; maybe TRBD1 (6 bases). V gave up 4 bases and J gave up 6 bases, with 14 bases separating them. Per the germline V gene, CDR1 is SGHRS and CDR2 is YFSETQ. This CDR3 has 14 residues. The CDR3 spells CASSPGERSQPQHF. The CDR3 DNA follows: TGCGCCAGCAGCCCAGGGGAGAGAAGTCAGCCCCAGCATTTT.

The chain combines TRBV28 with TRBJ1-2, with D unclear. V was cut by 6 bases and J by 3 bases, with 17 bases left in between. The CDR3 has 15 residues. Germline CDR1 and CDR2: MDHEN and SYDVKM. CDR3 residues: CASSPASLRDYGYTF. CDR3 DNA: TGTGCCAGCAGCCCGGCCTCACTCCGGGACTATGGCTACACCTTC.

This clone was counted a few times. This chain uses TRBV7-9 with TRBJ1-1, with 7 bases aligning to TRBD1. Looked up from germline, CDR1 is SEHNR and CDR2 is FQNEAQ (reference sequence). V was pared by 5 bases and J by 8 bases, with 5 bases of the junction left unmatched. The CDR3 length is 12 residues. CDR3 sequence (DNA): TGTGCCAGCAGCCAGCCGGGACAGGAAGCTTTCTTT. Its protein is CASSQPGQEAFF. Using reference TRBV7-9 and TRBJ1-1 for the parts outside the CDR3, the full variable domain is DTGVSQNPRHKITKRGQNVTFRCDPISEHNRLYWYRQTLGQGPEFLTYFQNEAQLEKSRLLSDRFSAERPKGSFSTLEIQRTEQGDSAMYLCASSQPGQEAFFGQGTRLTVV.

This clone was detected only once. The V gene is TRBV7-2, the J gene TRBJ2-1; TRBD2 aligns across 7 bases. After removal of 1 base from V and 9 bases from J, the junction contained 3 bases not matched to a gene. This CDR3 comprises 13 residues. The germline V gene encodes CDR1 SGHTA and CDR2 FQGNSA. In nucleotides, the CDR3 is TGTGCCAGCAGCTTAGAGCGGGGAATTGAGCAGTTCTTC. Its translation is CASSLERGIEQFF.

This chain uses TRBV5-6 with TRBJ2-7; tentatively, D is TRBD2 (6 bases). There are 13 residues in the CDR3. The germline V gene has CDR1 SGHDT and CDR2 YYEEEE. The V end lost 7 bases, the J end lost 3 bases, and 14 bases lay between the germline ends. The CDR3 region has the DNA TGTGCCAGCGCCCGGGACTTTAACTACGAGCAGTACTTC. Residues: CASARDFNYEQYF. The full variable domain, with the rest looked up from reference TRBV5-6 and TRBJ2-7, is DAGVTQSPTHLIKTRGQQVTLRCSPKSGHDTVSWYQQALGQGPQFIFQYYEEEERQRGNFPDRFSGHQFPNYSSELNVNALLLGDSALYLCASARDFNYEQYFGPGTRLTVT.

With regard to this clone: The sample has other DNA sequences that encode this CDR3 too. V gene TRBV7-9 combines with J gene TRBJ1-1, with a weak D call TRBD1 (5 bases). This CDR3 is 14 amino acids long. The V end was cut by 5 bases, the J end by 1 base, with 11 bases between. Per the germline V gene, CDR1 is SEHNR and CDR2 is FQNEAQ (reference sequence). The CDR3 region is CASSLTQGNTEAFF. The CDR3 DNA reads TGTGCCAGCAGCCTTACCCAGGGGAACACTGAAGCTTTCTTT.

This chain joins TRBV5-1 and TRBJ1-4, with unresolved D. The CDR3 spans 14 residues. Per germline, CDR1 SGHRS and CDR2 YFSETQ. V was shortened by 4 bases and J by 4 bases, with 11 bases between the two germline ends. CDR3 sequence reads: CASSPGVNNEKLFF. For the CDR3, the DNA is TGCGCCAGCAGCCCCGGGGTAAATAATGAAAAACTGTTTTTT.

The rearrangement joins TRBV5-6 to TRBJ2-1; the D is unclear. V was pared by 3 bases and J by 4 bases, with 8 bases between. This CDR3 is built from 13 residues. The germline V gene has CDR1 SGHDT and CDR2 YYEEEE. The CDR3 loop reads CASSSLRYNEQFF. The DNA of the CDR3 is TGTGCCAGCAGCTCCCTACGATACAATGAGCAGTTCTTC.

The CDR3 nucleotides read TGTGCCAGCAGCCAACAACCGGGACAGGGCGGAGAAGCTTTCTTT. It codes for CASSQQPGQGGEAFF. The gene calls are TRBV3-1 (or the pseudogene TRBV3-2) and TRBJ1-1; 9 bases are shared with TRBD1. Trimming took 2 bases from V and 8 from J; bases not matched to a gene: 9. CDR1 is LGHDT and CDR2 is YNNKEL in the germline V gene (reference sequence). The CDR3 has 15 residues.

This clone was seen more than once but under ten times. This sequence joins TRBV2 and TRBJ2-1, with 14 bases that match TRBD2. This CDR3 is built from 17 residues. The germline V gene has CDR1 SNHLY and CDR2 FYNNEI. V shed 6 bases, J shed 4 bases, and the junction held 8 bases outside the gene matches. This CDR3 is CASRTGTSGSGYNEQFF. The CDR3 DNA follows: TGTGCCAGCAGGACAGGGACTAGCGGGAGTGGATACAATGAGCAGTTCTTC. The whole variable domain, remainder taken from reference TRBV2 and TRBJ2-1, is EPEVTQTPSHQVTQMGQEVILRCVPISNHLYFYWYRQILGQKVEFLVSFYNNEISEKSEIFDDQFSVERPDGSNFTLKIRSTKLEDSAMYFCASRTGTSGSGYNEQFFGPGTRLTVL.

This clone was seen just once. V gene TRBV11-2 combines with J gene TRBJ1-1; the D gene is possibly TRBD1 (6 bases). The CDR3 has 16 residues. V was shortened by 2 bases and J by 1 base, with 14 bases between the two germline ends. The germline V gene encodes CDR1 SGHAT and CDR2 FQNNGV. The CDR3, as DNA: TGTGCCAGCAGCTTATCGCTGACAGGAACGAACACTGAAGCTTTCTTT. Translated: CASSLSLTGTNTEAFF.

The CDR3 DNA sequence: TGTGCCAGCAGCTTGGAGGGGTCTCCGACGGCTTTCTTT. This codes for CASSLEGSPTAFF. The J gene is TRBJ1-1, the V gene TRBV5-4; TRBD1 might be the D (5 bases). Germline V CDR1 and CDR2: SGHNT, YYREEE (reference sequence). The length of the CDR3 is 13 residues. Deletions cut 0 bases from V and 11 bases from J, with 14 bases between.

This sequence joins TRBV2 and TRBJ1-1; maybe TRBD1 (6 bases). The CDR3 extends over 12 amino acids. The V gene lost 9 bases and the J gene lost 1 base, with 9 bases spanning the gap. CDR1 SNHLY and CDR2 FYNNEI come from the germline V gene. The CDR3 reads CARIQGNTEAFF. The CDR3 region has the DNA TGTGCCAGGATACAGGGGAACACTGAAGCTTTCTTT.

This chain connects TRBV4-1 to TRBJ2-7; D is perhaps TRBD2 (6 bases). CDR3 length: 16 amino acids. Germline CDR1 MGHRA, CDR2 YSYEKL. V lost 0 bases to trimming and J lost 9 bases, with 21 bases between them. CDR3 DNA: TGCGCCAGCAGCCAAGATTACGCTAGCGACTCGTCGGTGCAGTACTTC. This sequence encodes CASSQDYASDSSVQYF.

About this clone: The identical CDR3 is also encoded by other nucleotide sequences in the sample. The chain uses TRBV5-1 and TRBJ1-1, with D unresolved. CDR3 length: 15 amino acids. CDR1 is SGHRS and CDR2 is YFSETQ in the germline V gene. V lost 4 bases to trimming and J lost 2 bases, with 15 bases between them. This CDR3 is CASSLGGGGNTEAFF. The CDR3 region has the DNA TGCGCCAGCAGCCTAGGCGGAGGAGGAAACACTGAAGCTTTCTTT. Looking up the rest from reference TRBV5-1 and TRBJ1-1 gives the full variable domain: KAGVTQTPRYLIKTRGQQVTLSCSPISGHRSVSWYQQTPGQGLQFLFEYFSETQRNKGNFPGRFSGRQFSNSRSEMNVSTLELGDSALYLCASSLGGGGNTEAFFGQGTRLTVV.

The chain joins TRBV3-1 (or the pseudogene TRBV3-2) to TRBJ2-3, with D possibly TRBD2 on 6 matching bases. The germline V gene encodes CDR1 LGHDT and CDR2 YNNKEL (reference sequence). This CDR3 is built from 13 residues. V was trimmed by 2 bases and J by 10 bases, leaving 13 bases between them. The CDR3 DNA reads TGTGCCAGCAGCCAATCGTCCTCTAGCGCGCAGTATTTT. Translating it yields CASSQSSSSAQYF.

This clone was seen repeatedly, ten times or more. The gene calls are TRBV11-2 and TRBJ2-7; possibly TRBD2 for D (6 bases). The CDR3 spans 17 residues. The V end lost 3 bases, the J end lost 0 bases, and 18 bases lay between the germline ends. CDR1 and CDR2 from the germline V gene are SGHAT and FQNNGV. CDR3 protein: CASSFSTSWTTSYEQYF. The CDR3, as DNA: TGTGCCAGCAGCTTTAGTACGTCTTGGACTACCTCCTACGAGCAGTACTTC.

The V gene is TRBV6-7, the J gene TRBJ1-1; D is uncertain. TRBV6-7 is an open reading frame, and its role is uncertain. The CDR3 is 14 amino acids. Trimming left V 6 bases short and J 1 base short, with 12 bases between. CDR3 DNA: TGTGCCAGCAGAGCCTATCGGGAGAACACTGAAGCTTTCTTT. Amino acids: CASRAYRENTEAFF.

The rearrangement uses TRBV2 and TRBJ2-7; D is undetermined. The CDR3 sequence is 12 residues long. Germline values: CDR1 SNHLY, CDR2 FYNNEI. V gave up 1 base and J gave up 3 bases, with 4 bases separating them. The CDR3: CASSEGDYEQYF. The CDR3 nucleotides read TGTGCCAGCAGTGAAGGAGACTACGAGCAGTACTTC.

This rearrangement joins TRBV28 to TRBJ2-5, with D perhaps matching TRBD1 (5 bases). The CDR3 spans 14 residues. In germline, CDR1 is MDHEN, CDR2 SYDVKM. V lost 2 bases to trimming and J lost 5 bases, with 12 bases between them. CDR3 DNA: TGTGCCAGCAGTTTAATAACAGGAGATGAGACCCAGTACTTC. Protein product: CASSLITGDETQYF.